The entry below gives a single T cell receptor beta chain sequence along with its context. Libraries were prepared by immunoSEQ multiplex PCR; TCRdb keeps only in-frame clonotypes and omits some of them. The data hold approximately 620,000 clones, with around 97% observed a single time. Unmatched junction bases numbered 5, after V lost 4 bases and J lost 0 bases. Germline V gives CDR1 MNHEY, CDR2 SVGAGI. This CDR3 has 15 amino acids. Researchers partitioned CD4+ cells into CD45RA+ naive and CD45RA-negative memory subsets. This sample is part of a study of shared clonotypes between healthy human individuals.

The chain carries TRBV6-5 and TRBJ2-7; 8 bases are shared with TRBD2. Input material: naive CD4+ T cells sorted from blood. Stated subset: CD45RA+ positively selected. The sequence derives from a woman younger than 45 in good health. CDR3 region: CASSSVGRASYEQYF. The CDR3 coding sequence is TGTGCCAGCAGTTCCGTCGGGAGGGCCTCCTACGAGCAGTACTTC.